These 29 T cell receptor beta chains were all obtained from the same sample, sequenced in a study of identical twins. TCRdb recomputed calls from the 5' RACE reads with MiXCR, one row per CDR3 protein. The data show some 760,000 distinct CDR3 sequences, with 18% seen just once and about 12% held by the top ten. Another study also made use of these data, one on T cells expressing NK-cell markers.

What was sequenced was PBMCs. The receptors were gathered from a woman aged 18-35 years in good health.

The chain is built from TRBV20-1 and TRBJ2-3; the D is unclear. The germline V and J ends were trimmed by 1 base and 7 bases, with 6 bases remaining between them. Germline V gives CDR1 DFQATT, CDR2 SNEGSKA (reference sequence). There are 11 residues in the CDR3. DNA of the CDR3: TGCAGTGCTAGAGTGAACCATACGCAGTATTTT. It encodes CSARVNHTQYF.

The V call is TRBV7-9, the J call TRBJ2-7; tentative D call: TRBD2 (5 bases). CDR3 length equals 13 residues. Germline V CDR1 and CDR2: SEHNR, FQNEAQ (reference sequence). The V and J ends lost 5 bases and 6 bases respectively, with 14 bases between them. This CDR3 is CASSASLASEQYF. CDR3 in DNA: TGTGCCAGCAGCGCTTCTCTAGCCAGCGAGCAGTACTTC.

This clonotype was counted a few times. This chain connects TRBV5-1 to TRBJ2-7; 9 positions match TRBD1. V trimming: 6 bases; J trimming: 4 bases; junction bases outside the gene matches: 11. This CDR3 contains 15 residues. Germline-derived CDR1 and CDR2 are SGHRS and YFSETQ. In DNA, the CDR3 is TGCGCCAGCAATGGGAAGGGACAGGGTGCGTACGAGCAGTACTTC. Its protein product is CASNGKGQGAYEQYF.

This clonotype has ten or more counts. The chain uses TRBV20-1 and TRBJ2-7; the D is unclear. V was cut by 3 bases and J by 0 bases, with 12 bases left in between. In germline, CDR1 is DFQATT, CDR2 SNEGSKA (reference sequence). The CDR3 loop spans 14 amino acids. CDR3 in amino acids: CSASRQTASYEQYF. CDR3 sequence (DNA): TGCAGTGCTAGCCGTCAGACGGCCTCCTACGAGCAGTACTTC.

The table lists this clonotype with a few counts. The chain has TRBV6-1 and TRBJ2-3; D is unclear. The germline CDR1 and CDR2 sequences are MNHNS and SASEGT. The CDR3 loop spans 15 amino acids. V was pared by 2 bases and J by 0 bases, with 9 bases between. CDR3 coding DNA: TGTGCCAGCAGTGAAACCCTAGGTAGCACAGATACGCAGTATTTT. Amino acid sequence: CASSETLGSTDTQYF.

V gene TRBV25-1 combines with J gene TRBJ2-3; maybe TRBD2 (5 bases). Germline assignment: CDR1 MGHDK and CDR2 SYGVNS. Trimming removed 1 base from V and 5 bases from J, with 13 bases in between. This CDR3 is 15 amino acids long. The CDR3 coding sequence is TGTGCCAGCAGTGAATGGTGGACGGGGAGAGATACGCAGTATTTT. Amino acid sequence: CASSEWWTGRDTQYF.

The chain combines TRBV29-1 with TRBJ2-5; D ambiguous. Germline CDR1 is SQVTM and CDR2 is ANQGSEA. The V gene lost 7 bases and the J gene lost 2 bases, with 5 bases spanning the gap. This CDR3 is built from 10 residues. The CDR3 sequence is CSGTQETQYF. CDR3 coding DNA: TGCAGCGGAACACAAGAGACCCAGTACTTC. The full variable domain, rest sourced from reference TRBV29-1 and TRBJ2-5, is SAVISQKPSRDICQRGTSLTIQCQVDSQVTMMFWYRQQPGQSLTLIATANQGSEATYESGFVIDKFPISRPNLTFSTLTVSNMSPEDSSIYLCSGTQETQYFGPGTRLLVL.

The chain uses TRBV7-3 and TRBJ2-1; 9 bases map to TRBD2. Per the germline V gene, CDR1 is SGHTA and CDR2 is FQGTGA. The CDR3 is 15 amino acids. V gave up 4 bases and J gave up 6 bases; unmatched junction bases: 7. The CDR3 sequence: CASSSSSGASNEQFF. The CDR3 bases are TGTGCCAGCAGCTCCTCTAGCGGGGCTAGCAATGAGCAGTTCTTC.

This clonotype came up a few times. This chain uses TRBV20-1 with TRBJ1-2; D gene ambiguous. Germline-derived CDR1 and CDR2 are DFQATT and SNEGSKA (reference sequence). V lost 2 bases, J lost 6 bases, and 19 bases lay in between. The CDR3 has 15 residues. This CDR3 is CSARSNWLATDGYTF. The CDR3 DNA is TGCAGTGCTAGATCCAATTGGCTGGCCACGGATGGCTACACCTTC.

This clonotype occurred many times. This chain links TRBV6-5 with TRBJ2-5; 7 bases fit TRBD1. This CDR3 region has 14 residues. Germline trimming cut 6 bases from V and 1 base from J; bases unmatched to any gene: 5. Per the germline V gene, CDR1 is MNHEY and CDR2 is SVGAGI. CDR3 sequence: CASRLGTVQETQYF. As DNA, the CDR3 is TGTGCCAGCAGATTAGGGACAGTCCAAGAGACCCAGTACTTC.

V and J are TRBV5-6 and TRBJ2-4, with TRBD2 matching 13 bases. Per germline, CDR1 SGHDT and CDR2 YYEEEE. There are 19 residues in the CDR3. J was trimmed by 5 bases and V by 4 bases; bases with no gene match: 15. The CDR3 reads CASSELLAGGLLEENIQYF. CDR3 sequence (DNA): TGTGCCAGCAGCGAGTTACTAGCGGGAGGGCTACTAGAGGAAAACATTCAGTACTTC.

CDR3 nucleotides: TGTGCCAGCAGTCTTAAGCCCGGTACGCAGTATTTT. The encoded protein is CASSLKPGTQYF. The chain recombines TRBV12-3 or TRBV12-4 with TRBJ2-3; no clear D gene. V gave up 5 bases and J gave up 8 bases, with 11 bases separating them. The CDR3 runs 12 residues.

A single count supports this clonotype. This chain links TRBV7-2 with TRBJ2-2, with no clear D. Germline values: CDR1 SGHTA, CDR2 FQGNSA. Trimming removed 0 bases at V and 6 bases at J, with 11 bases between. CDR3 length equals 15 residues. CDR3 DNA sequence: TGTGCCAGCAGCTTAGCGCCTTTGGAGCCCGGGGAGCTGTTTTTT. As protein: CASSLAPLEPGELFF.

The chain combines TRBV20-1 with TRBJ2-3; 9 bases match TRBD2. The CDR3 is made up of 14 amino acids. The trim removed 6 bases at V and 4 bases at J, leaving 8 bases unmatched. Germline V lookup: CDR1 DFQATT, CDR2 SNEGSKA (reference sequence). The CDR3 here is CSASGAGGPDTQYF. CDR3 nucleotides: TGCAGTGCGTCCGGAGCGGGGGGTCCAGATACGCAGTATTTT.

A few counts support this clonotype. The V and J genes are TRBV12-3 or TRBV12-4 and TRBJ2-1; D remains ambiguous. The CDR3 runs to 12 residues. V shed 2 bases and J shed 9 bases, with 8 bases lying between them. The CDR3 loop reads CASSLLPAEQFF. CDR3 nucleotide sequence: TGTGCCAGCAGTTTACTACCGGCTGAGCAGTTCTTC.

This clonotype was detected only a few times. CDR3 amino acids: CSAREVGGAYTEAFF. The CDR3 coding sequence is TGCAGTGCTAGAGAGGTCGGGGGCGCTTATACTGAAGCTTTCTTT. This chain uses TRBV20-1 with TRBJ1-1; the D gene is possibly TRBD1 (6 bases). This CDR3 comprises 15 residues. V was trimmed by 0 bases and J by 5 bases, leaving 16 bases between them. From germline, CDR1 is DFQATT and CDR2 SNEGSKA (reference sequence).

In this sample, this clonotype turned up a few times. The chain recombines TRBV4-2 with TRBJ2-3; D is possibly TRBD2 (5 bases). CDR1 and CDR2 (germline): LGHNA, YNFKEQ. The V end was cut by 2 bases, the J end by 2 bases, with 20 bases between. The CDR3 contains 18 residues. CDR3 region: CASSQNPLSDPPTDTQYF. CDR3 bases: TGTGCCAGCAGCCAAAATCCCCTTAGCGACCCCCCCACAGATACGCAGTATTTT.

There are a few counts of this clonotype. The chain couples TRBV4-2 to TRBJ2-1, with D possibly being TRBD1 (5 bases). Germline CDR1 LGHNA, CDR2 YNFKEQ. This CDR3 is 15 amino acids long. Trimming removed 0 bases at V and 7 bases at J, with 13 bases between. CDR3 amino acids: CASSQDRQGPNEQFF. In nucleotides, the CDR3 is TGTGCCAGCAGCCAAGATCGGCAGGGTCCGAATGAGCAGTTCTTC.

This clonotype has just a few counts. CDR3 region: CARTIVLREQYF. DNA for the CDR3: TGTGCCAGGACCATTGTCCTACGGGAGCAGTACTTC. The chain links TRBV6-2 or TRBV6-3 to TRBJ2-7; D is ambiguous. This CDR3 region has 12 residues. Per germline, CDR1 MNHEY and CDR2 SVGEGT. The germline V and J ends were trimmed by 9 bases and 7 bases, with 16 bases remaining between them.

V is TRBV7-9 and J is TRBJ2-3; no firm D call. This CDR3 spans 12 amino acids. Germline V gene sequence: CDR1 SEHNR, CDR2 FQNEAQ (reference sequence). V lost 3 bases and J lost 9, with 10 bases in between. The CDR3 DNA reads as TGTGCCAGCAGCTTTCGTGACGTAACGCAGTATTTT. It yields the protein CASSFRDVTQYF.

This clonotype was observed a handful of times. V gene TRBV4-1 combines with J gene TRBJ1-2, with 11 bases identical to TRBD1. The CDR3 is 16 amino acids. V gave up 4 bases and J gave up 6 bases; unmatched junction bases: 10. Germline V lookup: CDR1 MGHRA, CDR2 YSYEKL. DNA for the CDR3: TGCGCCAGCAGCCCGGGACAGGGGGACCAGTATAATGGCTACACCTTC. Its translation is CASSPGQGDQYNGYTF.

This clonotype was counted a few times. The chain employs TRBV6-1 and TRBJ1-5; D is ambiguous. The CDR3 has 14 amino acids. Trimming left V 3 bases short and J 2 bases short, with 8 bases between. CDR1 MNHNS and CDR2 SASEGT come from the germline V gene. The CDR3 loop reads CASSEFSGNQPQHF. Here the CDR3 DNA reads TGTGCCAGCAGTGAGTTCAGTGGCAATCAGCCCCAGCATTTT.

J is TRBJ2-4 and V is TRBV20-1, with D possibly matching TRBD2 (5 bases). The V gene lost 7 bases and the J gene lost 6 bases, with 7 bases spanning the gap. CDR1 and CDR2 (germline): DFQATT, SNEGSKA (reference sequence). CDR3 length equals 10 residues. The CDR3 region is CSVEGNIQYF. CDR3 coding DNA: TGCAGTGTTGAGGGAAACATTCAGTACTTC.

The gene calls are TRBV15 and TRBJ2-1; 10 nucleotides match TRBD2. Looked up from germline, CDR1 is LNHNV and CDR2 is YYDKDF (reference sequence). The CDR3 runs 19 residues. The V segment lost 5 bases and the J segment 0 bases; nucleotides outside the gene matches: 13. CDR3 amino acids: CATSSPFSSGRDSYNEQFF. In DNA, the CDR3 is TGTGCCACCAGCTCCCCTTTTTCGAGCGGGAGGGACTCCTACAATGAGCAGTTCTTC.

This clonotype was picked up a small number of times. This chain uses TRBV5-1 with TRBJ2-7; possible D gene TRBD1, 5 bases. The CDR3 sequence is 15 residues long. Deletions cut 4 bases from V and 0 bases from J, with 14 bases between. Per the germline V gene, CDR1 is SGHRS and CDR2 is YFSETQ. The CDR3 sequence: CASSPLFGHSYEQYF. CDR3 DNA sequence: TGCGCCAGCAGCCCTTTATTTGGACACTCCTACGAGCAGTACTTC.

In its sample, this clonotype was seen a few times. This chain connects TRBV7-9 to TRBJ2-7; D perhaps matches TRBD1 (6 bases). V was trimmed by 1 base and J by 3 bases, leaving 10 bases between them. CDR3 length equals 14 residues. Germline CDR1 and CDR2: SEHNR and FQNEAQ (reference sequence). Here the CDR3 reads CASSLGQANYEQYF. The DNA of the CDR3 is TGTGCCAGCAGCTTAGGACAGGCCAACTACGAGCAGTACTTC.

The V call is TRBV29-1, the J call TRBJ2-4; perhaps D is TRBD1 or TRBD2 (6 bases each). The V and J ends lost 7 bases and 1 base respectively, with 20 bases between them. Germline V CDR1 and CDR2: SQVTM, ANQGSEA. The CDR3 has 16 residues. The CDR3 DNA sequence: TGCAGCGCCGTTGAGGGGGGCGCGGGGGCCAAAAACATTCAGTACTTC. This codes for CSAVEGGAGAKNIQYF.

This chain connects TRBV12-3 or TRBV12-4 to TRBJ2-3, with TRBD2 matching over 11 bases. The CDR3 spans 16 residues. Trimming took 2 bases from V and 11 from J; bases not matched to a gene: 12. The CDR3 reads CASSLTLAGGSRMQYF. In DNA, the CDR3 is TGTGCCAGCAGTTTAACCCTAGCGGGGGGTTCTCGCATGCAGTATTTT.

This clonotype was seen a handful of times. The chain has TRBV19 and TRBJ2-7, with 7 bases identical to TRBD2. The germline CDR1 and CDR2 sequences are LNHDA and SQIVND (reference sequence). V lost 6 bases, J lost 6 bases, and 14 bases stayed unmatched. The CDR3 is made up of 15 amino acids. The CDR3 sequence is CASSSEGAGLSEQYF. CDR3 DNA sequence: TGTGCCAGTAGCTCAGAGGGAGCGGGATTGTCCGAGCAGTACTTC.